The entry below describes one T cell receptor beta chain. Its antigen remains unidentified. Treatment noted: oral pan-JAK inhibitor, 5-10 mg twice daily. This specimen belongs to a study of CD8+ T cells in alopecia areata. General study points: While patients received tofacitinib, many expanded lesional clones remained present in scalp and blood. Both scalp clonality and the expanded CD8+ clones among the top 100 showed a significant decrease with tofacitinib.

Extracted RNA was reverse transcribed into cDNA, the sequencing template. TCRdb keeps only in-frame clones here, not all; method: immunoSEQ multiplex PCR. The sample consists of fewer than 150,000 clones, around three fifths of them appearing once. The receptor's source is a human donor with alopecia areata. Sequenced material: CD4+ T cells sorted from blood, taken at week 24, from a patient treated with tofacitinib.

The CDR3: CASSNAPGRGLTEAFF. For the CDR3, the DNA is TGTGCCAGCAGTAACGCCCCTGGGAGGGGGCTCACTGAAGCTTTCTTT. This sequence joins TRBV27 and TRBJ1-1; 7 positions agree with TRBD1. J was trimmed by 4 bases and V by 5 bases; bases with no gene match: 13. Germline values: CDR1 MNHEY, CDR2 SMNVEV (reference sequence). The CDR3 has 16 residues.